The 17 T cell receptor beta chains in this list originate from one sample, sequenced in a study of T cell repertoires in cytomegalovirus infection. The antigens for these receptors are not known. TCRdb redid the calling of the reads with MiXCR, one entry per CDR3 protein. This table has about 920,000 distinct CDR3 sequences, 30% to 40% appearing once. Sequencing was performed on cultured CD8+ T cells from PBMCs, taken from culture after CMV antigen stimulation. Every receptor here comes from a human donor in good health (CMV status not recorded). Some clones in this sample may be carry-over from other donors' samples.

This clonotype has more than one count but fewer than ten. V is TRBV7-6 and J is TRBJ2-7; D call uncertain. The CDR3 is 13 residues long. V lost 4 bases to trimming and J lost 3 bases, with 10 bases between them. Looked up from germline, CDR1 is SGHVS and CDR2 is FNYEAQ. CDR3 sequence reads: CASSSDGFYEQYF. The CDR3 DNA reads as TGTGCCAGCAGCTCGGACGGATTCTACGAGCAGTACTTC.

This clonotype was seen at least ten times. The chain combines TRBV7-2 with TRBJ1-5, with unresolved D. V was clipped by 5 bases and J by 2 bases, with 19 bases between them. Per the germline V gene, CDR1 is SGHTA and CDR2 is FQGNSA. The CDR3 length is 17 residues. The DNA of the CDR3 is TGTGCCAGCAGCATTCACCCGCCCGGAGATCGCAATCAGCCCCAGCATTTT. This sequence encodes CASSIHPPGDRNQPQHF.

The rearrangement links TRBV12-3 or TRBV12-4 to TRBJ1-1; D may be TRBD1 (5 bases). V was shortened by 6 bases and J by 7 bases, with 9 bases between the two germline ends. This CDR3 has 11 amino acids. The CDR3 loop reads CASRQGNEAFF. Written as DNA, the CDR3 is TGTGCCAGCAGGCAGGGAAATGAAGCTTTCTTT.

V is TRBV6-5 and J is TRBJ1-1; possibly TRBD1 for D (5 bases). Trimming cost V 8 bases and J 8 bases, with 12 bases left between them. This CDR3 is built from 11 residues. Germline CDR1 and CDR2: MNHEY and SVGAGI. The CDR3 region is CASWVGAEAFF. The CDR3 nucleotides are TGTGCCAGCTGGGTTGGGGCCGAAGCTTTCTTT.

The chain couples TRBV12-3 or TRBV12-4 to TRBJ1-1, with a possible D match to TRBD1 (5 bases). V lost 1 base to trimming and J lost 5 bases, with 20 bases between them. There are 17 residues in the CDR3. The CDR3 spells CASSLVAGMGIWTEAFF. CDR3 coding DNA: TGTGCCAGCAGTTTAGTAGCAGGGATGGGAATATGGACTGAAGCTTTCTTT.

V is TRBV6-5 and J is TRBJ1-4; no clear D gene. The germline gives CDR1 MNHEY, CDR2 SVGAGI. With 0 bases removed from V and 0 bases from J, the gap between germline ends came to 8 bases. This CDR3 contains 16 residues. CDR3 DNA sequence: TGTGCCAGCAGTTACTCGATCCTGACAACTAATGAAAAACTGTTTTTT. Its translation: CASSYSILTTNEKLFF.

The chain carries TRBV9 and TRBJ1-1; 7 bases align to TRBD1. The germline V gene encodes CDR1 SGDLS and CDR2 YYNGEE. V gave up 7 bases and J gave up 1 base; unmatched junction bases: 4. This CDR3 spans 13 amino acids. DNA of the CDR3: TGTGCCAGCGCGGGACAGCCGAACACTGAAGCTTTCTTT. Protein: CASAGQPNTEAFF. Variable domain in full (rest from reference TRBV9 and TRBJ1-1): DSGVTQTPKHLITATGQRVTLRCSPRSGDLSVYWYQQSLDQGLQFLIQYYNGEERAKGNILERFSAQQFPDLHSELNLSSLELGDSALYFCASAGQPNTEAFFGQGTRLTVV.

This clonotype was found a few times. The genes are TRBV6-1 and TRBJ2-1; D unclear. The V end was cut by 2 bases, the J end by 3 bases, with 8 bases between. Germline loops: CDR1 MNHNS, CDR2 SASEGT. The CDR3 has 14 residues. This CDR3 is CASSERQVYNEQFF. The CDR3 nucleotides read TGTGCCAGCAGTGAACGGCAGGTCTACAATGAGCAGTTCTTC.

In its sample, this clonotype was seen many times. The CDR3 sequence is CASSLHYGANGYTF. CDR3 nucleotides: TGTGCCAGCAGTCTTCACTACGGGGCCAATGGCTACACCTTC. The chain joins TRBV6-1 to TRBJ1-2; TRBD1 might be the D (5 bases). The CDR3 is 14 residues long. The germline V and J ends were trimmed by 5 bases and 6 bases, with 16 bases remaining between them. Per the germline V gene, CDR1 is MNHNS and CDR2 is SASEGT.

A note on this clonotype: This CDR3 fails to terminate in the conserved phenylalanine or tryptophan, so it likely reflects a read error. Here the CDR3 DNA reads TGTGCCAGCAGTTACGTGGGCGTGGATCAGCCCCAGCATCTT. Protein: CASSYVGVDQPQHL. The J gene is TRBJ1-5, the V gene TRBV6-2 or TRBV6-3; D is uncertain. The V gene's germline CDR1 is MNHEY and CDR2 SVGEGT. This CDR3 spans 14 amino acids. With 2 bases removed from V and 5 bases from J, the gap between germline ends came to 10 bases.

V usage is TRBV4-3 and J usage is TRBJ1-1; 9 bases map to TRBD1. Per the germline V gene, CDR1 is LGHNA and CDR2 is YSLEER. The J segment lost 11 bases and the V segment lost 4 bases, leaving 8 bases of the junction unmatched. The CDR3 spans 13 residues. CDR3 bases: TGCGCCAGCAGCCCCGGGACAGGGAGAATCGCTTTCTTT. Translated, it gives CASSPGTGRIAFF.

The V gene is TRBV6-5, the J gene TRBJ1-2, with D hard to call. This CDR3 region has 14 residues. Trimming removed 0 bases at V and 8 bases at J, with 13 bases between. Germline V lookup: CDR1 MNHEY, CDR2 SVGAGI. The chain's CDR3 is CASSYSSVLGGYTF. DNA of the CDR3: TGTGCCAGCAGTTACTCGTCAGTCCTAGGGGGCTACACCTTC.

On this clonotype itself: A junction boundary mismatches the germline segment, possibly from a read error. V usage is TRBV7-8 and J usage is TRBJ2-1; D perhaps matches TRBD2 (6 bases). The CDR3 has 12 amino acids. Germline values: CDR1 SGHVS, CDR2 FQNEAQ. CDR3 region: CASSLGQSGQLF. As DNA, the CDR3 is TGTGCCAGCAGCTTAGGGCAGAGCGGGCAGTTATTC. Combining the CDR3 with reference TRBV7-8 and TRBJ2-1 gives the whole variable domain GAGVSQSPRYKVAKRGQDVALRCDPISGHVSLFWYQQALGQGPEFLTYFQNEAQLDKSGLPSDRFFAERPEGSVSTLKIQRTQQEDSAVYLCASSLGQSGQLFGPGTRLTVL.

This clonotype was seen only a few times. This chain uses TRBV2 with TRBJ1-2; tentative D call: TRBD1 (6 bases). The CDR3 runs to 16 residues. The V end lost 4 bases, the J end lost 4 bases, and 19 bases lay between the germline ends. Germline CDR1 and CDR2: SNHLY and FYNNEI. The CDR3 DNA follows: TGTGCCAGCAGTGCCTATGGGGGCCCCACCTCCTATGGCTACACCTTC. Translating gives CASSAYGGPTSYGYTF.

This clonotype turned up a few times. This chain links TRBV6-5 with TRBJ1-2, with 7 bases that match TRBD1. The J segment lost 8 bases and the V segment lost 2 bases, leaving 5 bases of the junction unmatched. The CDR3 loop spans 13 amino acids. CDR1 and CDR2 from the germline V gene are MNHEY and SVGAGI. CDR3: CASSYADREGYTF. The CDR3, as DNA: TGTGCCAGCAGTTACGCTGACAGGGAAGGCTACACCTTC.

The chain employs TRBV6-6 and TRBJ2-5; D ambiguous. V was clipped by 8 bases and J by 2 bases, with 6 bases between them. The CDR3 runs to 11 residues. CDR1 is MNHNY and CDR2 is SVGAGI in the germline V gene (reference sequence). CDR3 residues: CASARQETQYF. DNA of the CDR3: TGTGCCAGCGCTAGACAAGAGACCCAGTACTTC.

Worth noting for this clonotype: Relative to the germline gene, one junction end is altered; a read error may explain this. This rearrangement joins TRBV27 to TRBJ1-5; tentative D call: TRBD1 (5 bases). Germline V gene data show CDR1 as MNHEY and CDR2 as SMNVEV (reference sequence). The CDR3 runs to 17 residues. Here the CDR3 reads CAGSTHRDLGSNQPQHF. The CDR3 DNA is TGTGCCGGCAGTACCCATCGGGACCTCGGGAGCAATCAGCCCCAGCATTTT.